The clone carrying this T cell receptor (beta chain) has at least ten counts. This specimen belongs to a study of CD8 T cells in ankylosing spondylitis. CDR1 and CDR2 from the germline V gene are KGHSY and FQNENV. V shed 4 bases and J 7 bases; nucleotides not matched to a gene: 5. This CDR3 region has 13 residues. TCRdb itself ran the 5' RACE reads through MiXCR, one entry per CDR3 protein. Here the sample spans under 200,000 distinct CDR3 sequences, 10% to 15% being singletons. This chain connects TRBV16 to TRBJ2-7; 9 nucleotides align to TRBD1. This receptor was taken from a female donor with ankylosing spondylitis or in good health (not recorded which). Sequencing input: blood, either unsorted or a sorted T cell fraction (not recorded which). Written as DNA, the CDR3 is TGTGCCAGCAGCCCCGGACAGGGGCGGGAGCAGTACTTC. The encoded protein is CASSPGQGREQYF.